This T cell receptor (beta chain) was documented in a study of T cells after yellow fever vaccination. Only a few counts were recorded for this clonotype. Trimming took 2 bases from V and 10 from J; bases not matched to a gene: 0. Germline V gives CDR1 SGDLS, CDR2 YYNGEE. The CDR3 runs 13 residues. TCRdb recomputed calls from the 5' RACE reads with MiXCR, one row per CDR3 protein. Altogether 620,000 or so distinct CDR3 sequences are present, roughly 17% being singletons, with the ten largest covering 17%. The chain combines TRBV9 with TRBJ1-6, with 10 bases that match TRBD1. The sample here was PBMCs, taken around 5 days after the first yellow fever vaccination. The TCR originated in a man aged 18 to 30 who received the YFV17D yellow fever vaccine. DNA for the CDR3: TGTGCCAGCAGCGTGGACAGGGGGTCACCCCTCCACTTT. It yields the protein CASSVDRGSPLHF. The whole variable domain, filled in from reference TRBV9 and TRBJ1-6, reads DSGVTQTPKHLITATGQRVTLRCSPRSGDLSVYWYQQSLDQGLQFLIQYYNGEERAKGNILERFSAQQFPDLHSELNLSSLELGDSALYFCASSVDRGSPLHFGNGTRLTVT.